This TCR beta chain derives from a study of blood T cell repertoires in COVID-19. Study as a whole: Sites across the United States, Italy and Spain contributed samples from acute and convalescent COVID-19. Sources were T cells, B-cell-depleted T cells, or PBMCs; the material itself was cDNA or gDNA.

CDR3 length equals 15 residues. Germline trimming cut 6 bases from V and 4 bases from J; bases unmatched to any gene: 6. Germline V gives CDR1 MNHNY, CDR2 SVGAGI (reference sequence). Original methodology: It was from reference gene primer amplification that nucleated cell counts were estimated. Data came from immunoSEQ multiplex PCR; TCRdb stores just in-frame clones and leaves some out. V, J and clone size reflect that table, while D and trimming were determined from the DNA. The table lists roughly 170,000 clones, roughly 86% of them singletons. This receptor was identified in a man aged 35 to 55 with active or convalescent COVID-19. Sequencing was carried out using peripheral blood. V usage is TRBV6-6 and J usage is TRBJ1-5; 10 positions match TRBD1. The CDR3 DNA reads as TGTGCCAGCAGCTCCGGGGACAGGGGAAATCAGCCCCAGCATTTT. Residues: CASSSGDRGNQPQHF.